The rows below give T cell receptor beta chains drawn from one sample of a study of beta chain features in type 1 diabetes. Sequencing was performed with immunoSEQ multiplex PCR; in TCRdb, only in-frame clones are kept and a portion is missing. The sample holds about 230,000 clones, 9.6% seen once. The sample comprised naive CD4+ T cells from blood. These receptors all stem from a woman between 18 and 30 years old in good health. Each CDR3 is given with its conserved first and last residue. D genes are given only for firm matches. Expanded clones get a size class; other rows say once, few or many, or leave the size out.

NA TRBJ2-7 TRBV2 NA TGTGCCAGCAGTCCCGACAGATCCTACGAGCAGTACTTC CASSPDRSYEQYF
few TRBJ2-7 TRBV20-1 TRBD1 TGCAGTGCTAGAACAGGGGTCGAGCAGTACTTC CSARTGVEQYF
NA TRBJ2-3 TRBV5-1 NA TGCGCCAGCAGTCTTGAGAACAGAATCACAGATACGCAGTATTTT CASSLENRITDTQYF
NA TRBJ1-1 TRBV5-1 TRBD1 TGCGCCAGCAGCTCGGGACAGGGGGACACTGAAGCTTTCTTT CASSSGQGDTEAFF
few TRBJ1-1 TRBV7-9 NA TGTGCCAGCAGCTTCAGAGGCGGGGGCAACACTGAAGCTTTCTTT CASSFRGGGNTEAFF
NA TRBJ2-1 TRBV5-1 TRBD2 TGCGCCAGCAGCTCCGGGACTAGCGGCTACAATGAGCAGTTCTTC CASSSGTSGYNEQFF
NA TRBJ2-3 TRBV2 NA TGTGCCAGCACCCCTGAGTCAGGGGCCAACACAGATACGCAGTATTTT CASTPESGANTDTQYF
NA TRBJ1-5 TRBV9 NA TGTGCCAGCAGCGTCCACCCTTACAGGGACCAGCCCCAGCATTTT CASSVHPYRDQPQHF
NA TRBJ2-7 TRBV29-1 TRBD1 TGCAGCGTTCCGACAGGGGACTCCTACGAGCAGTACTTC CSVPTGDSYEQYF
few TRBJ2-3 TRBV6-5 TRBD1 TGTGCCAGCAGCCACCGGGACAGGGAGGCAGATACGCAGTATTTT CASSHRDREADTQYF
NA TRBJ2-5 TRBV2 TRBD1 TGTGCCAGCCGTCTAGGGACAGCTCAAGAGACCCAGTACTTC CASRLGTAQETQYF
few TRBJ1-6 TRBV7-2 NA TGTGCCAGCAGCCCGTTTTCGGGGGAGCGGCGTTCACCCCTCCACTTT CASSPFSGERRSPLHF
NA TRBJ2-7 TRBV29-1 TRBD1 TGCAGCGTCAACCTGGGACAGAAAGAGCAGTACTTC CSVNLGQKEQYF
NA TRBJ1-4 TRBV5-1 NA TGCGCCAGCAGCTTTGGGAGTGAAAAACTGTTTTTT CASSFGSEKLFF